These 20 T cell receptor beta chains were sequenced from one sample in a study of T cell responses to AZD1222 COVID-19 vaccine. Here immunoSEQ multiplex PCR was the method, and the copy in TCRdb shows in-frame clones only, minus some. The table lists roughly 50,000 clones, approximately 88% of them singletons, with around 15% in the top ten. The sample in question was peripheral blood, obtained 28 days after the second AZD1222 dose. The receptors stem from an adult who received the AZD1222 COVID-19 vaccine.

The chain has TRBV2 and TRBJ1-3; unclear D gene. The CDR3 is 15 amino acids. In germline, CDR1 is SNHLY, CDR2 FYNNEI. Trimming took 5 bases from V and 4 from J, leaving 15 bases between them. DNA of the CDR3: TGTGCCAGCAGTCAATCGCAGTATGGGGGAAACACCATATATTTT. It specifies CASSQSQYGGNTIYF.

The table lists this clone with a few counts. CDR3: CASKPSSGGYEQYF. CDR3 coding DNA: TGTGCCAGCAAACCAAGCAGTGGTGGCTACGAGCAGTACTTC. This chain links TRBV7-2 with TRBJ2-7; D is unresolved. The CDR3 spans 14 residues. V was cut by 7 bases and J by 3 bases, with 16 bases left in between. The germline V gene encodes CDR1 SGHTA and CDR2 FQGNSA.

The count of this clone is one. The V and J genes are TRBV6-6 and TRBJ2-7; D may correspond to TRBD1 or TRBD2 (5 bases each). This CDR3 is 14 amino acids long. Trimming left V 2 bases short and J 5 bases short, with 13 bases between. The V gene's germline CDR1 is MNHNY and CDR2 SVGAGI (reference sequence). The CDR3 sequence is CASSYGQGPDEQYF. The CDR3 DNA is TGTGCCAGCAGTTACGGCCAGGGACCTGACGAGCAGTACTTC.

The chain couples TRBV11-3 to TRBJ2-1; 8 bases are a match to TRBD1. Per germline, CDR1 SGHNT and CDR2 YENEEA. Losses at the gene ends were 5 bases for V and 10 bases for J; bases not matched to a gene: 10. This CDR3 region has 14 residues. The CDR3 region has the DNA TGTGCCAGCAGCCCAGACAGGGGCATAGGAGAGCAGTTCTTC. This encodes CASSPDRGIGEQFF.

The V call is TRBV7-2, the J call TRBJ1-1, with D unclear. The germline CDR1 and CDR2 sequences are SGHTA and FQGNSA. V lost 1 base and J lost 11, with 17 bases in between. This CDR3 comprises 14 residues. This chain's CDR3 is CASSLGGFGGWAFF. In DNA, the CDR3 is TGTGCCAGCAGCTTAGGGGGATTTGGCGGTTGGGCTTTCTTT.

The rearrangement links TRBV6-6 to TRBJ2-7; perhaps TRBD1 as D (6 bases). V was shortened by 0 bases and J by 4 bases, with 7 bases between the two germline ends. The CDR3 is 13 residues long. CDR1 is MNHNY and CDR2 is SVGAGI in the germline V gene (reference sequence). The CDR3 DNA follows: TGTGCCAGCAGTTACTCGAGGGGGTACGAGCAGTACTTC. This sequence encodes CASSYSRGYEQYF.

This chain joins TRBV7-8 and TRBJ1-6; D is unclear. Germline assignment: CDR1 SGHVS and CDR2 FQNEAQ. The CDR3 sequence is 15 residues long. Trimming took 2 bases from V and 7 from J, leaving 12 bases between them. CDR3 sequence: CASSLINSENSPLHF. The CDR3 nucleotides are TGTGCCAGCAGCTTAATTAACTCCGAGAATTCACCCCTCCACTTT.

V gene TRBV19 combines with J gene TRBJ1-1, with no clear D. The CDR3 consists of 13 residues. Deletions cut 5 bases from V and 0 bases from J, with 7 bases between. The germline V gene has CDR1 LNHDA and CDR2 SQIVND (reference sequence). CDR3 region: CASSVRMNTEAFF. The CDR3 region has the DNA TGTGCCAGTAGTGTAAGGATGAACACTGAAGCTTTCTTT.

The rearrangement joins TRBV19 to TRBJ2-1, with 10 bases that match TRBD2. Germline CDR1 and CDR2: LNHDA and SQIVND (reference sequence). This CDR3 is built from 16 residues. The V gene end was trimmed by 6 bases and the J gene end by 6 bases; junction bases not matched to a gene: 11. The chain's CDR3 is CASREAGGPIGNEQFF. The CDR3 bases are TGTGCCAGTAGGGAAGCGGGAGGGCCTATAGGCAATGAGCAGTTCTTC.

J is TRBJ1-2 and V is TRBV18; 8 bases agree with TRBD1. Germline CDR1 and CDR2: KGHSH and LQKENI. The junction had 0 bases not matched to a gene; V was cut back by 2 bases and J by 4 bases. The CDR3 spans 13 residues. CDR3 DNA sequence: TGTGCCAGCTCACCAGGACAGGGCTATGGCTACACCTTC. Translating it yields CASSPGQGYGYTF.

This chain uses TRBV6-1 with TRBJ1-1; D uncertain. This CDR3 comprises 13 residues. V lost 2 bases, J lost 5 bases, and 9 bases lay in between. Germline V gene lookup returns CDR1 MNHNS and CDR2 SASEGT. In DNA form, the CDR3 reads TGTGCCAGCAGTGAAAGGGCTGAAACTGAAGCTTTCTTT. It codes for CASSERAETEAFF.

This clone has just one count. The gene calls are TRBV7-3 and TRBJ2-2, with a tentative D call TRBD2 (6 bases). V lost 8 bases, J lost 3 bases, and 13 bases lay in between. Looked up from germline, CDR1 is SGHTA and CDR2 is FQGTGA. The CDR3 is 14 amino acids. The CDR3 spells CASRNPSDTGELFF. In DNA, the CDR3 is TGTGCCAGCCGGAATCCTAGCGACACCGGGGAGCTGTTTTTT.

This chain uses TRBV19 with TRBJ1-6; D is possibly TRBD1 (6 bases). The germline CDR1 and CDR2 sequences are LNHDA and SQIVND (reference sequence). V lost 1 base and J 0 bases, leaving 10 bases between the germline ends. The CDR3 has 17 amino acids. CDR3 bases: TGTGCCAGTAGTATAGGGCAGGGGAGCTCCTATAATTCACCCCTCCACTTT. It translates to CASSIGQGSSYNSPLHF.

The rearrangement joins TRBV11-3 to TRBJ2-5; TRBD1 is a possible D gene (6 bases). The CDR3 is 16 amino acids. Germline CDR1 and CDR2: SGHNT and YENEEA. V lost 1 base and J 2 bases, leaving 14 bases between the germline ends. The CDR3 is CASSLGGQFMQETQYF. DNA for the CDR3: TGTGCCAGCAGCTTAGGAGGACAGTTCATGCAAGAGACCCAGTACTTC.

This clone was counted once. This chain uses TRBV11-3 with TRBJ1-2; 8 positions agree with TRBD1. The CDR3 has 15 residues. Germline V lookup: CDR1 SGHNT, CDR2 YENEEA. The junction had 8 bases not matched to a gene; V was cut back by 0 bases and J by 8 bases. The CDR3 reads CASSLDHSRGQGYTF. CDR3 bases: TGTGCCAGCAGCTTAGATCATAGCAGGGGGCAAGGCTACACCTTC.

The chain joins TRBV24-1 to TRBJ2-3; D is unresolved. The germline V gene has CDR1 KGHDR and CDR2 SFDVKD. V was pared by 5 bases and J by 0 bases, with 8 bases between. This CDR3 is built from 14 residues. CDR3 residues: CATSGVSSTDTQYF. DNA of the CDR3: TGTGCCACCAGTGGAGTATCTAGCACAGATACGCAGTATTTT.

The chain combines TRBV23-1 with TRBJ2-7, with TRBD1 identical over 8 bases. TRBV23-1 qualifies as an ORF whose function is uncertain. Unmatched junction bases numbered 5, after V lost 1 base and J lost 0 bases. The CDR3 runs 16 residues. This CDR3 is CASSQFSGGLSYEQYF. The CDR3, as DNA: TGCGCCAGCAGTCAATTTTCAGGGGGCCTCTCCTACGAGCAGTACTTC.

The chain recombines TRBV11-3 with TRBJ1-4; no firm D call. The germline V and J ends were trimmed by 5 bases and 8 bases, with 12 bases remaining between them. The CDR3 consists of 13 residues. The germline CDR1 and CDR2 sequences are SGHNT and YENEEA. The CDR3 loop is CASSGRLEEKLFF. CDR3 nucleotide sequence: TGTGCCAGCAGCGGACGTCTGGAGGAAAAACTGTTTTTT.

The chain is built from TRBV11-2 and TRBJ2-5; 14 positions agree with TRBD2. V lost 5 bases, J lost 5 bases, and 7 bases stayed unmatched. Per the germline V gene, CDR1 is SGHAT and CDR2 is FQNNGV. The CDR3 length is 16 residues. The CDR3 sequence: CASSDGTSGRGETQYF. CDR3 nucleotides: TGTGCCAGCAGCGACGGGACTAGCGGGAGAGGGGAGACCCAGTACTTC. The full variable domain, completed using reference TRBV11-2 and TRBJ2-5, is EAGVAQSPRYKIIEKRQSVAFWCNPISGHATLYWYQQILGQGPKLLIQFQNNGVVDDSQLPKDRFSAERLKGVDSTLKIQPAKLEDSAVYLCASSDGTSGRGETQYFGPGTRLLVL.

The chain joins TRBV6-1 to TRBJ1-5, with a tentative D call TRBD1 (5 bases). V was trimmed by 2 bases and J by 4 bases, leaving 6 bases between them. Germline assignment: CDR1 MNHNS and CDR2 SASEGT. This CDR3 is built from 13 residues. The CDR3 bases are TGTGCCAGCAGTGAAAGGGGTAATCAGCCCCAGCATTTT. Translating it yields CASSERGNQPQHF.